The T cell receptor (beta chain) described here comes from a study of T-cell memory formation after mild COVID-19. Study summary: Each donor largely had its own TCR clusters.

TCR alpha and TCR beta cDNA libraries carrying sample barcodes and UMIs came from 5'RACE with constant-segment primers. MiXCR, applied by TCRdb to the 5' RACE reads, yields one record per CDR3 protein. This table has approximately 89,000 distinct CDR3 sequences, around 25% appearing once. This clonotype was recorded a few times. Per germline, CDR1 SGHTA and CDR2 FQGNSA. The CDR3 runs to 13 residues. The V gene lost 1 base and the J gene lost 5 bases, with 5 bases spanning the gap. The sequenced material came from PBMCs or a T cell subset sorted from them (not recorded which). This chain joins TRBV7-2 and TRBJ2-2; D ambiguous. This receptor was obtained from a man aged 18-30 years who had mild COVID-19 (a few samples of this study predate the infection). Cell type and time point are not known. The CDR3 loop is CASSLEWTGELFF. CDR3 DNA: TGTGCCAGCAGCTTAGAGTGGACCGGGGAGCTGTTTTTT.